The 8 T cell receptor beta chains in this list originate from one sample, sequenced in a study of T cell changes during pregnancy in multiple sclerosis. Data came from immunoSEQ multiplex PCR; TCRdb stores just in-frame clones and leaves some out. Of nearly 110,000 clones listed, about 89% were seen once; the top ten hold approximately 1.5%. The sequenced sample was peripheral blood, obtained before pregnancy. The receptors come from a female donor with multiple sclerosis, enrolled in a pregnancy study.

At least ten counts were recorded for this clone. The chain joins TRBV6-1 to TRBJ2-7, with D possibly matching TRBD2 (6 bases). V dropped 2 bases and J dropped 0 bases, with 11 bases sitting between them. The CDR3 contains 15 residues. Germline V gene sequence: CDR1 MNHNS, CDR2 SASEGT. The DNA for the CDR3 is TGTGCCAGCAGTGAACTAATCGGGAGCTCCTACGAGCAGTACTTC. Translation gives CASSELIGSSYEQYF.

This chain's CDR3 is CASSLAVTGTFGYTF. In DNA, the CDR3 is TGTGCCAGCAGCTTGGCTGTGACAGGGACCTTTGGCTACACCTTC. This chain uses TRBV5-5 with TRBJ1-2; TRBD1 matches at 7 bases. CDR1 is SGHKS, CDR2 YYEKEE, per germline (reference sequence). The ends lost 0 bases at V and 7 bases at J; junction bases unmatched: 9. The CDR3 consists of 15 residues.

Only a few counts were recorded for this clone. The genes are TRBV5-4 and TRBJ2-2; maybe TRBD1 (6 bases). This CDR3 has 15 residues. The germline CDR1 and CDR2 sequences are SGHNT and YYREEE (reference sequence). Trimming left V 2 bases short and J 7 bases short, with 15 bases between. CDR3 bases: TGTGCCAGCAGCTTTGGGGGCCCGGCAGGCGGGGAGCTGTTTTTT. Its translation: CASSFGGPAGGELFF.

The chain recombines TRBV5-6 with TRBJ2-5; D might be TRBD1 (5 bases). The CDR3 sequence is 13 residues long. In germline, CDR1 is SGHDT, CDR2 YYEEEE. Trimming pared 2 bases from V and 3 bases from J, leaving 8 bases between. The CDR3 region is CASSLGVKETQYF. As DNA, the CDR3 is TGTGCCAGCAGCTTAGGGGTGAAAGAGACCCAGTACTTC.

The CDR3 DNA follows: TGTGCCTGGAGTGTAAGGGACAGGGGGAGGTCTGAAGCTTTCTTT. Its translation: CAWSVRDRGRSEAFF. The rearrangement links TRBV30 to TRBJ1-1; 11 positions agree with TRBD1. There are 15 residues in the CDR3. After removal of 0 bases from V and 6 bases from J, the junction contained 6 bases not matched to a gene. Germline CDR1 GTSNPN, CDR2 SVGIG (reference sequence).

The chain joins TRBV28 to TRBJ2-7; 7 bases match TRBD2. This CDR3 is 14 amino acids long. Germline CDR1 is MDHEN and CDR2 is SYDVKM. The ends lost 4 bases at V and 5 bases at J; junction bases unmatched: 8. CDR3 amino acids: CASSSPGGSNEQYF. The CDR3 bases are TGTGCCAGCAGTTCGCCGGGGGGAAGTAACGAGCAGTACTTC.

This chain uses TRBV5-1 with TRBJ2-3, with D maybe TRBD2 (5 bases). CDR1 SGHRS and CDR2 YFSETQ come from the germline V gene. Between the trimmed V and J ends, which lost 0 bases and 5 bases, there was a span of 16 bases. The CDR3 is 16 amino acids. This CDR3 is CASSLAFRNGLDTQYF. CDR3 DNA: TGCGCCAGCAGCTTGGCCTTTCGGAATGGACTAGATACGCAGTATTTT.

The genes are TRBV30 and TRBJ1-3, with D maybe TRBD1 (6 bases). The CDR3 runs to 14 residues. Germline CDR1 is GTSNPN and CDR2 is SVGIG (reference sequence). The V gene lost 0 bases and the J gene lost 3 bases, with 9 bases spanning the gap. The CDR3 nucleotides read TGTGCCTGGAGTGTACAAGGGGGTGGAAACACCATATATTTT. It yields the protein CAWSVQGGGNTIYF.